Listed here is a single T cell receptor (beta chain). As yet, its antigen is unknown. Assay used: immunoSEQ multiplex PCR; TCRdb lists only in-frame clones, some missing. The sample has about 79,000 clones; 90% are singletons. CDR1 and CDR2 (germline): SEHNR, FQNEAQ (reference sequence). The CDR3 covers 16 residues. The V gene end was trimmed by 4 bases and the J gene end by 0 bases; junction bases not matched to a gene: 6. The data are from a study of OX40 agonist ivuxolimab in advanced cancers. The overall study: Under the entry rules, prior anti-PD-1, anti-PD-L1 or anti-CTLA-4 therapy was allowed, and around 40% had some. Study-wide points: Clonal expansion among partial responders at 0.1-3.0 mg/kg ranked near the lowest. Mean expanded clone counts were higher in CD8+ than CD4+ T cells.

The receptor was isolated from an adult with an advanced solid tumor such as melanoma, head and neck, liver or kidney cancer. Sequenced here: CD4+ or CD8+ T cells sorted from blood, sampled in a trial of the OX40 agonist ivuxolimab. V gene TRBV7-9 combines with J gene TRBJ2-1; 7 positions match TRBD1. CDR3 sequence: CASSSGTVTSYNEQFF. The CDR3 DNA follows: TGTGCCAGCAGCTCCGGGACAGTTACCTCCTACAATGAGCAGTTCTTC.